Below, one T cell receptor beta chain is given with its context. Trimming took 0 bases from V and 6 from J, leaving 4 bases between them. The CDR3 length is 13 residues. Germline V lookup: CDR1 SGDLS, CDR2 YYNGEE. Patients were excluded for autoimmune disease history or systemic immunosuppression. The sample originates from a study of OX40 agonist ivuxolimab in advanced cancers. Here immunoSEQ multiplex PCR was the method, and the copy in TCRdb shows in-frame clones only, minus some. The sample holds tens of thousands of clones, more than 70% seen once. The receptor was derived from an adult with an advanced solid tumor such as melanoma, head and neck, liver or kidney cancer. The rearrangement joins TRBV9 to TRBJ1-6, with D uncertain. The input for sequencing was CD4+ or CD8+ T cells sorted from blood, taken in a trial of the OX40 agonist ivuxolimab. In DNA, the CDR3 is TGTGCCAGCAGCGTAGGCGTTAATTCACCCCTCCACTTT. Protein product: CASSVGVNSPLHF.